These 18 T cell receptor beta chains were all obtained from the same sample, sequenced in a study of shared clonotypes between healthy human individuals. Clones were read by immunoSEQ multiplex PCR, and TCRdb kept only the in-frame ones, dropping some. The sample contains over a million clones, around 97% of which appear only once. Sequenced material: naive CD4+ T cells sorted from blood. Subset described: CD45RA+ positively selected. The source is a man under 40 in good health.

On this clone: Other DNA sequences in this specimen translate into the identical CDR3. V is TRBV5-1 and J is TRBJ1-1; 11 positions match TRBD1. The germline CDR1 and CDR2 sequences are SGHRS and YFSETQ. With 2 bases clipped from V and 5 bases from J, the junction kept 2 bases outside the gene matches. The CDR3 length is 14 residues. The CDR3 bases are TGCGCCAGCAGCTTCGGGACAGGGGGAACTGAAGCTTTCTTT. This encodes CASSFGTGGTEAFF.

This chain joins TRBV5-4 and TRBJ1-5; TRBD1 is a possible D gene (5 bases). Between the trimmed V and J ends, which lost 3 bases and 4 bases, there was a span of 17 bases. Germline CDR1 and CDR2: SGHNT and YYREEE (reference sequence). The CDR3 runs 16 residues. The chain's CDR3 is CASSSLGQGENQPQHF. The DNA for the CDR3 is TGTGCCAGCAGCTCCCTGGGCCAGGGTGAGAATCAGCCCCAGCATTTT.

The rearrangement uses TRBV4-2 and TRBJ1-5, with D uncertain. Germline V gene data show CDR1 as LGHNA and CDR2 as YNFKEQ. There are 15 residues in the CDR3. With 1 base removed from V and 4 bases from J, the gap between germline ends came to 11 bases. CDR3 sequence: CASSQVELRNQPQHF. CDR3 nucleotides: TGTGCCAGCAGCCAAGTAGAGTTAAGAAATCAGCCCCAGCATTTT.

Notes on this clone: The DNA is omitted, as the CDR3 cannot be located on it reliably, and the CDR3 follows TCRdb's listing. The J gene is TRBJ2-2, the V gene TRBV28. Germline V gene data show CDR1 as MDHEN and CDR2 as SYDVKM. The CDR3 sequence runs 16 residues, both termini included. The CDR3 reads CASSSSAGAGTGELFF.

The chain joins TRBV27 to TRBJ2-7, with TRBD1 identical over 10 bases. Looked up from germline, CDR1 is MNHEY and CDR2 is SMNVEV (reference sequence). Unmatched junction bases numbered 15, after V lost 3 bases and J lost 4 bases. There are 18 residues in the CDR3. CDR3 residues: CASSFSNPLGTGAYEQYF. The DNA for the CDR3 is TGTGCCAGCAGTTTTTCTAATCCGCTAGGGACAGGGGCGTACGAGCAGTACTTC.

The chain links TRBV25-1 to TRBJ2-1, with TRBD1 as a possible D gene (5 bases). Trimming left V 6 bases short and J 4 bases short, with 22 bases between. Germline-derived CDR1 and CDR2 are MGHDK and SYGVNS. The CDR3 sequence is 17 residues long. In DNA form, the CDR3 reads TGTGCCAGCAGCGGTAATGACAGTCCCTTAGAGTACAATGAGCAGTTCTTC. It specifies CASSGNDSPLEYNEQFF.

The J gene is TRBJ2-3, the V gene TRBV4-3; 8 bases line up with TRBD2. After removal of 0 bases from V and 0 bases from J, the junction contained 5 bases not matched to a gene. The CDR3 covers 17 residues. CDR1 is LGHNA and CDR2 is YSLEER in the germline V gene. Written as DNA, the CDR3 is TGCGCCAGCAGCCAAGATATACTAGCGGCTAGCACAGATACGCAGTATTTT. It codes for CASSQDILAASTDTQYF.

The chain employs TRBV11-3 and TRBJ2-1, with 7 bases identical to TRBD2. Germline-derived CDR1 and CDR2 are SGHNT and YENEEA. The J segment lost 3 bases and the V segment lost 4 bases, leaving 3 bases of the junction unmatched. The CDR3 totals 14 residues. The CDR3 sequence: CASSSSGFYNEQFF. CDR3 DNA sequence: TGTGCCAGCAGCTCTAGCGGTTTCTACAATGAGCAGTTCTTC.

V gene TRBV5-4 combines with J gene TRBJ2-2, with 9 bases fitting TRBD1. The J segment lost 5 bases and the V segment lost 4 bases, leaving 9 bases of the junction unmatched. Germline CDR1 is SGHNT and CDR2 is YYREEE (reference sequence). The CDR3 covers 16 residues. CDR3 sequence (DNA): TGTGCCAGCAGCACACCGGGACAGGGAAAGACCGGGGAGCTGTTTTTT. This gives the protein CASSTPGQGKTGELFF.

The V gene is TRBV4-1, the J gene TRBJ2-2, with 8 nucleotides matching TRBD2. V trimming: 2 bases; J trimming: 0 bases; junction bases outside the gene matches: 8. This CDR3 contains 18 residues. From germline, CDR1 is MGHRA and CDR2 YSYEKL. CDR3 region: CASSQRTGGRTNTGELFF. The CDR3 bases are TGCGCCAGCAGCCAACGGACGGGGGGGCGCACGAACACCGGGGAGCTGTTTTTT.

The chain couples TRBV20-1 to TRBJ1-2; D not resolved. This CDR3 is built from 11 residues. Trimming removed 1 base from V and 3 bases from J, with 3 bases in between. Germline values: CDR1 DFQATT, CDR2 SNEGSKA (reference sequence). The CDR3 bases are TGCAGTGCTAGAGTTGACTATGGCTACACCTTC. This codes for CSARVDYGYTF.

The V and J genes are TRBV6-4 and TRBJ2-1, with 7 bases lining up with TRBD2. Germline V gene sequence: CDR1 MRHNA, CDR2 SNTAGT. The CDR3 contains 22 residues. Trimming removed 0 bases from V and 0 bases from J; junction bases left unmatched: 20. DNA for the CDR3: TGTGCCAGCAGTGACTCAGTGGGAGGGGCACCGACCCAGCCTAGCTCCTACAATGAGCAGTTCTTC. Encoded protein: CASSDSVGGAPTQPSSYNEQFF.

The rearrangement uses TRBV9 and TRBJ2-1, with D perhaps matching TRBD2 (5 bases). The CDR3 contains 15 residues. V was shortened by 0 bases and J by 5 bases, with 12 bases between the two germline ends. In germline, CDR1 is SGDLS, CDR2 YYNGEE. CDR3 residues: CASSVALELDNEQFF. The DNA of the CDR3 is TGTGCCAGCAGCGTAGCCCTTGAACTAGACAATGAGCAGTTCTTC.

The V and J genes are TRBV4-1 and TRBJ2-3; no clear D. The CDR3 consists of 16 residues. In germline, CDR1 is MGHRA, CDR2 YSYEKL. V was pared by 4 bases and J by 0 bases, with 14 bases between. The CDR3 DNA reads as TGCGCCAGCAGCCCCCTAGGTATTCCTAGCACAGATACGCAGTATTTT. Its protein product is CASSPLGIPSTDTQYF.

The chain couples TRBV18 to TRBJ2-1; D is ambiguous. CDR1 is KGHSH and CDR2 is LQKENI in the germline V gene. The CDR3 loop spans 11 amino acids. V was shortened by 3 bases and J by 9 bases, with 6 bases between the two germline ends. The CDR3 spells CASSPSSEQFF. CDR3 in DNA: TGTGCCAGCTCACCGAGCTCTGAGCAGTTCTTC. Full variable domain (rest looked up from reference TRBV18 and TRBJ2-1): NAGVMQNPRHLVRRRGQEARLRCSPMKGHSHVYWYRQLPEEGLKFMVYLQKENIIDESGMPKERFSAEFPKEGPSILRIQQVVRGDSAAYFCASSPSSEQFFGPGTRLTVL.

This chain's CDR3 is CSVEPRGRAEQFF. The CDR3 nucleotides read TGCAGCGTTGAACCACGCGGCAGGGCTGAGCAGTTCTTC. The gene calls are TRBV29-1 and TRBJ2-1, with a tentative D call TRBD1 (5 bases). The CDR3 runs to 13 residues. Deletions cut 2 bases from V and 9 bases from J, with 14 bases between. Germline CDR1 is SQVTM and CDR2 is ANQGSEA.

This clone was seen just once. The rearrangement joins TRBV6-5 to TRBJ2-7, with TRBD2 matching 7 bases. The length of the CDR3 is 15 residues. V dropped 6 bases and J dropped 0; count of bases not matched to a gene: 8. Germline lookup yields CDR1 MNHEY and CDR2 SVGAGI. The CDR3 region has the DNA TGTGCCAGCAGCACTCTAGCGGAGAGCTCCTACGAGCAGTACTTC. It codes for CASSTLAESSYEQYF.

The chain links TRBV6-6 to TRBJ2-1, with TRBD1 matching 7 bases. The junction had 13 bases not matched to a gene; V was cut back by 6 bases and J by 5 bases. Germline V gives CDR1 MNHNY, CDR2 SVGAGI (reference sequence). CDR3 size: 16 residues. CDR3 DNA sequence: TGTGCCAGCAGACTCACAGACAGGGTGGCGAACAATGAGCAGTTCTTC. The encoded protein is CASRLTDRVANNEQFF.